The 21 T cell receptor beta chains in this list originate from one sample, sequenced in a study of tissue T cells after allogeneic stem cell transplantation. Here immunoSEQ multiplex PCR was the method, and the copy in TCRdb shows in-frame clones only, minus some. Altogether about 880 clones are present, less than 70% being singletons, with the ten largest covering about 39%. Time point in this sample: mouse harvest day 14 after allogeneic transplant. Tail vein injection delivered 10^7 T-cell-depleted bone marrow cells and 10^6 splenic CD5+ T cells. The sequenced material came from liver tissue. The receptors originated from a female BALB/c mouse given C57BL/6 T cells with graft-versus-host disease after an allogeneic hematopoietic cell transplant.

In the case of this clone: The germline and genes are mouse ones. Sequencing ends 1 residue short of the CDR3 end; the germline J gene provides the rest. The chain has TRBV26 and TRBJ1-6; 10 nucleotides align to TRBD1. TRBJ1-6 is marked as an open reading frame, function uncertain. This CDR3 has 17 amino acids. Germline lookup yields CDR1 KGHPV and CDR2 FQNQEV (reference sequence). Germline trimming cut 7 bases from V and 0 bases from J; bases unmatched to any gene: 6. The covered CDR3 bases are TGTGCCAGCACCCCGGGACAGGGGAGTTCCTATAATTCGCCCCTCTAC. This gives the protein CASTPGQGSSYNSPLY. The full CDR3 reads CASTPGQGSSYNSPLYF.

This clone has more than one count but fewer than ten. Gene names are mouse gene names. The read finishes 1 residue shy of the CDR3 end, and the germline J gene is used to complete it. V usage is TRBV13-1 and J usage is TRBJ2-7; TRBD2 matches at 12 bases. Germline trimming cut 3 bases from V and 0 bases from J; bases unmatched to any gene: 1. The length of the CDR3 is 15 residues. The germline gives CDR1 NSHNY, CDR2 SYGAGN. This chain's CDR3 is CASSGLGGRSYEQYF. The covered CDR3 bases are TGTGCCAGCAGTGGACTGGGGGGGCGCTCCTATGAACAGTAC.

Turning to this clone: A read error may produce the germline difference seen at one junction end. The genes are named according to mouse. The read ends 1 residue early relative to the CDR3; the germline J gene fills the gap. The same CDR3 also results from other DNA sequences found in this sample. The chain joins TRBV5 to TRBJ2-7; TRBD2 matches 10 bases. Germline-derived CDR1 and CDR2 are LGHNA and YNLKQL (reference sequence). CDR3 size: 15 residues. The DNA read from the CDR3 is TGTGCTAGCAGCCGGACTGGGGGAAGCTCCTATGAACAGTAC. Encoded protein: CASSRTGGSSYEQY. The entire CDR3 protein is CASSRTGGSSYEQYF.

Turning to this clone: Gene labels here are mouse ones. The CDR3 is CASSDVGNTGQLYF. CDR3 DNA (partial): TGTGCCAGCAGTGATGTGGGAAACACCGGGCAGCTCTAC. The gene calls are TRBV13-1 and TRBJ2-2; D is undetermined. With the read ending 1 residue before the CDR3 end, the germline J gene is used to fill in that end. Per the germline V gene, CDR1 is NSHNY and CDR2 is SYGAGN. The V end was cut by 0 bases, the J end by 1 base, with 4 bases between. CDR3 length: 14 residues.

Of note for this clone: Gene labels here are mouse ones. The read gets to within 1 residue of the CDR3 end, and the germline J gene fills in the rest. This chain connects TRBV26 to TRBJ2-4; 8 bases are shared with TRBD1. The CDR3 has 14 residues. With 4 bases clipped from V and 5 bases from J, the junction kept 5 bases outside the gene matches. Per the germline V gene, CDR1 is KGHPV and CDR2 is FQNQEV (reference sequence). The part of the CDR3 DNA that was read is TGTGCCAGCAGTCCATTCGACAGGGGAAACACCTTGTAC. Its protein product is CASSPFDRGNTLY. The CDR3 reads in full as CASSPFDRGNTLYF.

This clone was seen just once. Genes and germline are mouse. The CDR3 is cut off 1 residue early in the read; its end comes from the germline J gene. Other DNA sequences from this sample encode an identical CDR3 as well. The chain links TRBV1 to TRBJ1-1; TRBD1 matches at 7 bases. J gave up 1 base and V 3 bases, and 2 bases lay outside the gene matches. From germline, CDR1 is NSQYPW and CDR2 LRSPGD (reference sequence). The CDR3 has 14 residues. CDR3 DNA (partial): TGCACCTGCAGTGCGAGGGACAGAAACACAGAAGTCTTC. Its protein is CTCSARDRNTEVF. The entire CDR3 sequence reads CTCSARDRNTEVFF.

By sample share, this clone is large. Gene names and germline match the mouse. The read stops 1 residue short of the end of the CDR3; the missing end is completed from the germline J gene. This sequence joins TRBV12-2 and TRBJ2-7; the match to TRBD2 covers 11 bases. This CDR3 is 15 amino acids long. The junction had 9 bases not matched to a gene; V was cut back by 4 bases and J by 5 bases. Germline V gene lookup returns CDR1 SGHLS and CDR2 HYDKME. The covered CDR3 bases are TGTGCCAGCTCGCCGGACTGGGGGGCTTCCAATGAACAGTAC. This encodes CASSPDWGASNEQY. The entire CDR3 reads CASSPDWGASNEQYF.

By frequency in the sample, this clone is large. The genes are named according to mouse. CDR3 sequence: CASSTRAGQLYF. The sequenced part of the CDR3 DNA is TGTGCCAGCAGCACAAGGGCCGGGCAGCTCTAC. V usage is TRBV5 and J usage is TRBJ2-2, with D uncertain. The CDR3 is cut off 1 residue early in the read; its end comes from the germline J gene. CDR3 size: 12 residues. Trimming shortened V by 5 bases and J by 6 bases, and 7 bases separated the two germline ends. Germline values: CDR1 LGHNA, CDR2 YNLKQL (reference sequence).

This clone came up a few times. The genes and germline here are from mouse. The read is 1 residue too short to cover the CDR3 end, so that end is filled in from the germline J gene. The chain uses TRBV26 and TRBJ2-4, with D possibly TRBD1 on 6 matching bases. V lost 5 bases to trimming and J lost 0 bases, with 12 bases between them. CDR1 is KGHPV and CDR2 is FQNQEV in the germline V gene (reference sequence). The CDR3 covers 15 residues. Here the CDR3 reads CASSGTNPSQNTLYF. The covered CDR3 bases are TGTGCCAGCAGTGGGACAAATCCTAGTCAAAACACCTTGTAC.

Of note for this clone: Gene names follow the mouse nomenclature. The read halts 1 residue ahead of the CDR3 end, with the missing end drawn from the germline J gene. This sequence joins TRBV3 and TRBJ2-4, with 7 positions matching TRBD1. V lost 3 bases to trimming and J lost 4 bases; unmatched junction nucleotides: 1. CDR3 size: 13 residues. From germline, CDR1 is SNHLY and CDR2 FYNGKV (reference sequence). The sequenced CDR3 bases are TGTGCCAGCAGCTTTGACAGGGAAAACACCTTGTAC. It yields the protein CASSFDRENTLY. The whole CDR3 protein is CASSFDRENTLYF.

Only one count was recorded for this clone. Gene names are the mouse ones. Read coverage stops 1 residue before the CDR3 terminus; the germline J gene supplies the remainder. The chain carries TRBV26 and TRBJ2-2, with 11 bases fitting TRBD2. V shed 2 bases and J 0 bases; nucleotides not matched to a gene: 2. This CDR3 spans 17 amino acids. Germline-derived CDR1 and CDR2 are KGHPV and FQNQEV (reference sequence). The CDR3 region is CASSLGLGGPNTGQLYF. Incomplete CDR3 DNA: TGTGCCAGCAGTCTGGGACTGGGGGGCCCAAACACCGGGCAGCTCTAC. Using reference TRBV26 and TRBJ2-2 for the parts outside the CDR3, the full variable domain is NSKVIQTPRYLVKGQGQKAKMRCIPEKGHPVVFWYQQNKNNEFKFLINFQNQEVLQQIDMTEKRFSAECPSNSPCSLEIQSSEAGDSALYLCASSLGLGGPNTGQLYFGEGSKLTVL.

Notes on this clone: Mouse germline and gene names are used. The CDR3 DNA, read in part, is TGTGCCAGCAGCCCGGACTGGATCTTCGATGAACAGTAC. As protein: CASSPDWIFDEQY. The full CDR3 reads CASSPDWIFDEQYF. V usage is TRBV4 and J usage is TRBJ2-7; 7 bases map to TRBD2. The read is 1 residue too short to cover the CDR3 end, so that end is filled in from the germline J gene. Germline CDR1 and CDR2: LGHDT and YNNKQL (reference sequence). The CDR3 has 14 amino acids. V lost 5 bases and J lost 5; bases outside the gene matches: 9.

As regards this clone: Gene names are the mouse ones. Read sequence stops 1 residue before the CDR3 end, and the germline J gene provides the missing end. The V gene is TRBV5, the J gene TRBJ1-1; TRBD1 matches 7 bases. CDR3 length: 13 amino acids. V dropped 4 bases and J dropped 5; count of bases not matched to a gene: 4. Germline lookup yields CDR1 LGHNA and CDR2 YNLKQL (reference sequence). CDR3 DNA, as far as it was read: TGTGCCAGCAGCCCCGACAGGGCGACAGAAGTCTTC. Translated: CASSPDRATEVF. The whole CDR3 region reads CASSPDRATEVFF.

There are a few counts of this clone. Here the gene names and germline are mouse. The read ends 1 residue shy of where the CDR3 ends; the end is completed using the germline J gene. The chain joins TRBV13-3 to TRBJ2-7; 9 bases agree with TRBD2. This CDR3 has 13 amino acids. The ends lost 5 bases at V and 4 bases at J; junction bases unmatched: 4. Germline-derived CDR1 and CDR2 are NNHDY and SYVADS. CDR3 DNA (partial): TGTGCCAGCAGCAACTGGGGGGCGTATGAACAGTAC. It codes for CASSNWGAYEQY. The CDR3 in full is CASSNWGAYEQYF.

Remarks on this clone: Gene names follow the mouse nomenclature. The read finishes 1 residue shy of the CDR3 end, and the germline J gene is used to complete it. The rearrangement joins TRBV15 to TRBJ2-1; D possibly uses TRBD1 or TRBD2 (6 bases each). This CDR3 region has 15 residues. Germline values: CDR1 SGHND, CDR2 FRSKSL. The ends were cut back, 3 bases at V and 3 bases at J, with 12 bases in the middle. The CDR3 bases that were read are TGTGCCAGCAGTTTTGGGGGCGCGAGCTATGCTGAGCAGTTC. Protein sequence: CASSFGGASYAEQF. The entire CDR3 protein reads CASSFGGASYAEQFF.

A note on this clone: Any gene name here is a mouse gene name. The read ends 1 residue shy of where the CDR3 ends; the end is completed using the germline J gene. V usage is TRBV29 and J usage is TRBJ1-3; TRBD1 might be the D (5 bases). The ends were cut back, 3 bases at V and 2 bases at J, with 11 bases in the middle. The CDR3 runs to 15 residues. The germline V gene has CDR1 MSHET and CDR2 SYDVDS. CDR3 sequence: CASSLEGLPGNTLYF. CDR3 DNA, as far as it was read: TGTGCTAGCAGTTTGGAGGGGCTTCCTGGAAATACGCTCTAT.

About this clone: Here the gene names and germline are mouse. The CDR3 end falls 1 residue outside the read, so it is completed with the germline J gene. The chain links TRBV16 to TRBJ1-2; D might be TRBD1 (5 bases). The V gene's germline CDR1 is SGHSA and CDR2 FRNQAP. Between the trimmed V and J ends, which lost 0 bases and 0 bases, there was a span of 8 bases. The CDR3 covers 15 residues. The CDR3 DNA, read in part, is TGTGCAAGCAGCTTAGATAACAGGCCAAACTCCGACTACACC. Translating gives CASSLDNRPNSDYT. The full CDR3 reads CASSLDNRPNSDYTF.

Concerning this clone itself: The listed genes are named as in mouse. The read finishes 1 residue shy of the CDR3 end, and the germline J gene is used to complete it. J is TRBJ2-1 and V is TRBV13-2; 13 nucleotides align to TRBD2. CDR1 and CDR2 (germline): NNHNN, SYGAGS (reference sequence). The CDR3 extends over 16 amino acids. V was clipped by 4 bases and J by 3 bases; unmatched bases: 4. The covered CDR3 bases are TGTGCCAGCGGTCAGGGACTGGGGGGGGTCTATGCTGAGCAGTTC. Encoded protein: CASGQGLGGVYAEQF. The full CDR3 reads CASGQGLGGVYAEQFF.

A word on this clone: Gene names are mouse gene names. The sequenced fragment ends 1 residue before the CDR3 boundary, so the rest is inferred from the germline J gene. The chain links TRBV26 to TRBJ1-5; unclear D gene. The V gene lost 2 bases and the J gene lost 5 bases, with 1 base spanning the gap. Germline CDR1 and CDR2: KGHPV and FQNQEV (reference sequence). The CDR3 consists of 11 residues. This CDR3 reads CASSLDQAPLF. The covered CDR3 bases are TGTGCCAGCAGTCTGGACCAGGCTCCGCTT.

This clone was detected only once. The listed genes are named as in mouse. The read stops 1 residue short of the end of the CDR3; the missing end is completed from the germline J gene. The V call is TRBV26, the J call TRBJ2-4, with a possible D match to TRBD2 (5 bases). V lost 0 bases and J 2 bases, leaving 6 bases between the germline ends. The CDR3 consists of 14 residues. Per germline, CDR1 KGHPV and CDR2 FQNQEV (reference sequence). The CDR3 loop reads CASSLSLAQNTLYF. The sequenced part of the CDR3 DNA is TGTGCCAGCAGTCTGTCACTGGCTCAAAACACCTTGTAC.

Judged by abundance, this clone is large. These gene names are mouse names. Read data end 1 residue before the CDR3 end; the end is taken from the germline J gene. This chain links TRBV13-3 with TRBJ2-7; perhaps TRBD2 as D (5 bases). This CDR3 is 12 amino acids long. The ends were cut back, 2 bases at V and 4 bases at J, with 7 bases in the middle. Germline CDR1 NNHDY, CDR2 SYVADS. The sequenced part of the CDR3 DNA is TGTGCCAGCAGTGAGCGGACTTATGAACAGTAC. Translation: CASSERTYEQY. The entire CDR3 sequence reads CASSERTYEQYF.